Each of the 20 T cell receptor beta chains below was sequenced from the same sample in a study of shared clonotypes between healthy human individuals. The protocol was immunoSEQ multiplex PCR, while the TCRdb copy is restricted to in-frame clones and leaves out a portion. This table has about 490,000 clones, roughly 80% appearing once. Sequencing was done on a sample of PBMCs. All receptors come from a woman aged 40 to 49 in good health. Some clones in this sample may be carry-over from other donors' samples.

The V call is TRBV4-2, the J call TRBJ2-7; 7 nucleotides align to TRBD2. Trimming at V came to 4 bases and at J to 0 bases, leaving 9 bases not matched to a gene. The CDR3 contains 16 residues. Germline CDR1 LGHNA, CDR2 YNFKEQ. The CDR3 DNA reads as TGTGCCAGCAGCCCTTTGGGGGAGGGAAGCTCCTACGAGCAGTACTTC. Translation gives CASSPLGEGSSYEQYF.

The CDR3 loop is CASSARTVFAGTYNEQFF. The CDR3 bases are TGTGCCAGCAGCGCCAGGACAGTTTTTGCGGGAACTTACAATGAGCAGTTCTTC. The chain couples TRBV7-9 to TRBJ2-1, with D perhaps given as TRBD1 or TRBD2 (6 bases each). The length of the CDR3 is 18 residues. The germline V gene has CDR1 SEHNR and CDR2 FQNEAQ (reference sequence). Deletions cut 5 bases from V and 4 bases from J, with 24 bases between.

The gene calls are TRBV28 and TRBJ1-3, with a tentative D call TRBD1 (5 bases). The V gene's germline CDR1 is MDHEN and CDR2 SYDVKM. This CDR3 is 16 amino acids long. V was pared by 3 bases and J by 4 bases, with 16 bases between. CDR3 protein: CASSFTVSGLGNTIYF. The DNA for the CDR3 is TGTGCCAGCAGTTTTACAGTCTCAGGGTTAGGAAACACCATATATTTT.

The J gene is TRBJ2-1, the V gene TRBV19, with D possibly TRBD2 on 5 matching bases. Trimming took off 3 bases at V and 0 bases at J, with 12 bases between the two ends. The germline V gene has CDR1 LNHDA and CDR2 SQIVND (reference sequence). CDR3 size: 16 residues. CDR3 region: CASSMPSGISYNEQFF. The CDR3 DNA follows: TGTGCCAGTAGTATGCCGTCGGGGATCTCCTACAATGAGCAGTTCTTC.

As regards this clone: A far larger clone is a single base away, which makes a read error likely. Other DNA variants within this sample encode the same CDR3. The CDR3 region is CASSDTGGAGEAFF. The CDR3 region has the DNA TGCGCCAGTAGCGACACAGGGGGCGCCGGGGAAGCTTTCTTT. The V call is TRBV5-1, the J call TRBJ1-1; 9 positions match TRBD1. V gave up 8 bases and J gave up 8 bases; unmatched junction bases: 13. The CDR3 spans 14 residues. Per the germline V gene, CDR1 is SGHRS and CDR2 is YFSETQ.

This clone was seen a handful of times. The chain recombines TRBV7-9 with TRBJ1-2; tentatively, D is TRBD1 (5 bases). CDR1 and CDR2 (germline): SEHNR, FQNEAQ (reference sequence). This CDR3 is built from 13 residues. The V end was cut by 5 bases, the J end by 2 bases, with 9 bases between. The CDR3 DNA is TGTGCCAGCAGCATGACAGCGAACTATGGCTACACCTTC. Protein sequence: CASSMTANYGYTF.

This clone was counted between two and nine times. CDR3 DNA: TGTGCCAGCAGCTTCGGTAGACAGGGGGCCTACGAGCAGTACTTC. This gives the protein CASSFGRQGAYEQYF. The chain joins TRBV7-9 to TRBJ2-7; TRBD1 matches 9 bases. Trimming took 3 bases from V and 2 from J; bases not matched to a gene: 5. The germline V gene encodes CDR1 SEHNR and CDR2 FQNEAQ (reference sequence). The CDR3 covers 15 residues.

The rearrangement links TRBV19 to TRBJ2-7; D gene unclear. V gave up 2 bases and J gave up 4 bases, with 15 bases separating them. The CDR3 contains 15 residues. CDR1 LNHDA and CDR2 SQIVND come from the germline V gene (reference sequence). The CDR3 reads CASSITGASLYEQYF. The CDR3 bases are TGTGCCAGTAGTATAACTGGAGCAAGTCTGTACGAGCAGTACTTC.

The chain joins TRBV7-2 to TRBJ2-7, with 11 bases identical to TRBD2. V gave up 3 bases and J gave up 6 bases; unmatched junction bases: 4. CDR3 length equals 14 residues. Germline V lookup: CDR1 SGHTA, CDR2 FQGNSA. The CDR3 coding sequence is TGTGCCAGCAGCTTGACTAGCGGGAAGGGCGAGCAGTACTTC. Encoded protein: CASSLTSGKGEQYF. Full variable domain (missing parts from reference TRBV7-2 and TRBJ2-7): GAGVSQSPSNKVTEKGKDVELRCDPISGHTALYWYRQSLGQGLEFLIYFQGNSAPDKSGLPSDRFSAERTGGSVSTLTIQRTQQEDSAVYLCASSLTSGKGEQYFGPGTRLTVT.

This chain connects TRBV7-9 to TRBJ1-1, with D possibly matching TRBD1 (6 bases). The CDR3 covers 16 residues. Between the trimmed V and J ends, which lost 4 bases and 1 base, there was a span of 16 bases. Germline V gene lookup returns CDR1 SEHNR and CDR2 FQNEAQ (reference sequence). CDR3 DNA sequence: TGTGCCAGCAGCTCTAGAGGGGACAACACGAACACTGAAGCTTTCTTT. Translating gives CASSSRGDNTNTEAFF.

The chain combines TRBV6-6 with TRBJ2-1; D unclear. In germline, CDR1 is MNHNY, CDR2 SVGAGI (reference sequence). The CDR3 covers 13 residues. Trimming shortened V by 7 bases and J by 4 bases, and 11 bases separated the two germline ends. CDR3 in amino acids: CASTPNTYNEQFF. The CDR3 bases are TGTGCCAGCACTCCCAATACGTACAATGAGCAGTTCTTC.

The chain recombines TRBV7-2 with TRBJ2-7; 8 bases align to TRBD1. Trimming took 5 bases from V and 3 from J; bases not matched to a gene: 9. The CDR3 is made up of 15 amino acids. CDR1 and CDR2 (germline): SGHTA, FQGNSA. This CDR3 reads CASSLGQGPGYEQYF. The CDR3 DNA follows: TGTGCCAGCAGCCTTGGACAGGGTCCGGGCTACGAGCAGTACTTC. Variable domain in full (rest from reference TRBV7-2 and TRBJ2-7): GAGVSQSPSNKVTEKGKDVELRCDPISGHTALYWYRQSLGQGLEFLIYFQGNSAPDKSGLPSDRFSAERTGGSVSTLTIQRTQQEDSAVYLCASSLGQGPGYEQYFGPGTRLTVT.

This clone was detected only once. The chain employs TRBV18 and TRBJ2-5; 14 nucleotides agree with TRBD2. CDR3 size: 20 residues. The V gene end was trimmed by 2 bases and the J gene end by 2 bases; junction bases not matched to a gene: 13. The germline V gene has CDR1 KGHSH and CDR2 LQKENI. The CDR3 protein is CASSPRGTSGRRRGQETQYF. The CDR3 bases are TGTGCCAGCTCACCAAGGGGGACTAGCGGGAGACGGCGGGGACAAGAGACCCAGTACTTC.

Many counts were recorded for this clone. The rearrangement joins TRBV4-2 to TRBJ2-5, with TRBD2 matching 7 bases. The J call may be faulty, since TRBJ2-7 better matches the DNA end. Germline V gene sequence: CDR1 LGHNA, CDR2 YNFKEQ. The CDR3 sequence is 17 residues long. CDR3: CASSQSVSREILYEQYF. CDR3 DNA sequence: TGTGCCAGCAGCCAATCGGTATCGCGGGAGATTCTCTACGAGCAGTACTTC.

The gene calls are TRBV18 and TRBJ1-4; 9 nucleotides agree with TRBD1. The CDR3 covers 17 residues. Germline lookup yields CDR1 KGHSH and CDR2 LQKENI. The trim removed 1 base at V and 6 bases at J, leaving 9 bases unmatched. The CDR3 loop is CASSPQGETGGDEKLFF. CDR3 nucleotide sequence: TGTGCCAGCTCACCACAAGGCGAGACAGGGGGAGATGAAAAACTGTTTTTT.

The CDR3 protein is CASSRGGYVYEQYF. Written as DNA, the CDR3 is TGTGCCAGCAGCCGCGGGGGGTACGTCTACGAGCAGTACTTC. The chain has TRBV14 and TRBJ2-7; TRBD2 aligns across 8 bases. Trimming took 4 bases from V and 3 from J; bases not matched to a gene: 5. From germline, CDR1 is SGHDN and CDR2 FVKESK. The CDR3 spans 14 residues.

A remark on this clone: Only one base separates this from a far larger clonotype, so it likely reflects a read error. Without the conserved terminal phenylalanine or tryptophan, this CDR3 likely stems from a read error. The DNA is omitted, as the CDR3 cannot be located on it reliably, and the CDR3 follows TCRdb's listing. The gene calls are TRBV6-1 and TRBJ1-2. Germline values: CDR1 MNHNS, CDR2 SASEGT. The CDR3 is 12 residues long, counting both termini. The CDR3 region is CACSEAQRVFLL.

J is TRBJ2-3 and V is TRBV5-8; D is ambiguous. Trimming shortened V by 0 bases and J by 2 bases, and 10 bases separated the two germline ends. The CDR3 runs to 15 residues. Germline V lookup: CDR1 SGHTS, CDR2 YDEGEE. CDR3 nucleotides: TGTGCCAGCAGCTTGGAGCCCTACACCACAGATACGCAGTATTTT. Its protein product is CASSLEPYTTDTQYF.

The rearrangement uses TRBV2 and TRBJ2-2; D gene unclear. Germline V gives CDR1 SNHLY, CDR2 FYNNEI. This CDR3 has 13 residues. With 5 bases removed from V and 1 base from J, the gap between germline ends came to 5 bases. For the CDR3, the DNA is TGTGCCAGCAGTCGTCAGAACACCGGGGAGCTGTTTTTT. Amino acids: CASSRQNTGELFF.

The V gene is TRBV6-4, the J gene TRBJ2-7, with 10 bases that match TRBD1. CDR1 is MRHNA and CDR2 is SNTAGT in the germline V gene. The CDR3 is 15 residues long. Trimming cost V 8 bases and J 1 base; bases outside gene matches: 8. The CDR3 sequence: CASEPGQGLSYEQYF. In DNA, the CDR3 is TGTGCCAGCGAACCGGGACAGGGGCTTTCCTACGAGCAGTACTTC.